This T cell receptor (beta chain) was documented in a study of T cells after yellow fever vaccination. Trimming cost V 2 bases and J 6 bases, with 17 bases left between them. CDR3 length: 17 amino acids. In germline, CDR1 is KGHSH, CDR2 LQKENI. Findings and caveats of the study: Clonotypes appearing in both CD4 and CD8 compartments existed, and their share was small.

This clonotype was observed a few times. Its antigen is not known. One entry per CDR3 protein results from TCRdb running MiXCR on the 5' RACE reads. The table has fewer than 350,000 distinct CDR3 sequences, roughly 4.3% seen once. The chain is built from TRBV18 and TRBJ1-6; no definite D call. The clonotype originates from a man younger than 35 who received the YFV17D yellow fever vaccine. This specimen was PBMCs, taken 15 days after the yellow fever booster vaccination. CDR3 protein: CASSPSGLVRTNSPLHF. CDR3 coding DNA: TGTGCCAGCTCACCATCTGGTCTGGTCAGAACTAATTCACCCCTCCACTTT. Combining the CDR3 with reference TRBV18 and TRBJ1-6 gives the whole variable domain NAGVMQNPRHLVRRRGQEARLRCSPMKGHSHVYWYRQLPEEGLKFMVYLQKENIIDESGMPKERFSAEFPKEGPSILRIQQVVRGDSAAYFCASSPSGLVRTNSPLHFGNGTRLTVT.